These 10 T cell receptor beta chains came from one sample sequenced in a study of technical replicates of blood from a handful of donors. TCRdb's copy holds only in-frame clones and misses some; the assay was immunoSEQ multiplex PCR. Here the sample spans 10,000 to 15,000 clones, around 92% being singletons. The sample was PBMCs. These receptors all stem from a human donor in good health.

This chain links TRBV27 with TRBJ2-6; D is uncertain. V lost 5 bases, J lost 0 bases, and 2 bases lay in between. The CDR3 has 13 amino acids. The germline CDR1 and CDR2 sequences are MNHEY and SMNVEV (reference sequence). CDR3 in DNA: TGTGCCAGCAGTCTCTCTGGGGCCAACGTCCTGACTTTC. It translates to CASSLSGANVLTF.

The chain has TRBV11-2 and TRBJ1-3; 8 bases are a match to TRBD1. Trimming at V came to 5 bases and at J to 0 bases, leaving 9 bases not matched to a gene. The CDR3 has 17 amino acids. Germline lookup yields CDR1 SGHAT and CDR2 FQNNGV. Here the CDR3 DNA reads TGTGCCAGCAGCCCACTCCAGGGGGCCGTCTCTGGAAACACCATATATTTT. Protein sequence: CASSPLQGAVSGNTIYF.

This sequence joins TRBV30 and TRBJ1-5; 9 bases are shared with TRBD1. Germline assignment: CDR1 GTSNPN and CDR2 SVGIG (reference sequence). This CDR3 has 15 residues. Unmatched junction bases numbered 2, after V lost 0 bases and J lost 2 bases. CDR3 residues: CAWSVQGAGNQPQHF. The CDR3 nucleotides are TGTGCCTGGAGTGTACAGGGGGCGGGCAATCAGCCCCAGCATTTT.

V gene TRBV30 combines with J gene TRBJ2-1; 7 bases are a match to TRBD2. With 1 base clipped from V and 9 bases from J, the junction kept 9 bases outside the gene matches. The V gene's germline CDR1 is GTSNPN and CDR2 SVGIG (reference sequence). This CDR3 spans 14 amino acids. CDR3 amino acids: CAWSDGGWAGEQFF. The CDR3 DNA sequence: TGTGCCTGGAGTGACGGGGGGTGGGCCGGTGAGCAGTTCTTC.

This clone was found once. In nucleotides, the CDR3 is TGTGCCAGCAGTGGGACAGGCTCTGGAAACACCATATATTTT. It translates to CASSGTGSGNTIYF. The V call is TRBV6-1, the J call TRBJ1-3; 7 positions match TRBD1. CDR3 length: 14 residues. Looked up from germline, CDR1 is MNHNS and CDR2 is SASEGT. Losses at the gene ends were 4 bases for V and 0 bases for J; bases not matched to a gene: 0.

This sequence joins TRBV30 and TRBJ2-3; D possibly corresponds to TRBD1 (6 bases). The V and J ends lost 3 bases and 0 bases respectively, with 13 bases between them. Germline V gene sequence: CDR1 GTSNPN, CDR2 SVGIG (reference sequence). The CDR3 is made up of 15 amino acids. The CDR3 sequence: CAWSTRTASTDTQYF. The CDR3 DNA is TGTGCCTGGAGCACCAGGACAGCTAGCACAGATACGCAGTATTTT.

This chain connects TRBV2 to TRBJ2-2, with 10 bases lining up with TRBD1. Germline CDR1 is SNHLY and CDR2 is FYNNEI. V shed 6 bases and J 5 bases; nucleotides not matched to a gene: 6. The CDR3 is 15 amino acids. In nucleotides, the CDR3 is TGTGCCAGCAGCAAGACAGGGGGCAGGACCGGGGAGCTGTTTTTT. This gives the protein CASSKTGGRTGELFF.

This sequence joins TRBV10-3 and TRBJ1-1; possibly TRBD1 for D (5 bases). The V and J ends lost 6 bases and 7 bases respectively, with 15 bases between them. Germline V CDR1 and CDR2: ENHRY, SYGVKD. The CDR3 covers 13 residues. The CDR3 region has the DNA TGTGCCATCAGCTCTAGGGGTAGCGGTGAAGCTTTCTTT. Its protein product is CAISSRGSGEAFF.

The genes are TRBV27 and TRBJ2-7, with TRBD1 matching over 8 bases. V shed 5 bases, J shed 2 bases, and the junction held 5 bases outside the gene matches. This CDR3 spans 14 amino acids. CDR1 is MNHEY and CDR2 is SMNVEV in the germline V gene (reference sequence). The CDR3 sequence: CASSPRTGTYEQYF. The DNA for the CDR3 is TGTGCCAGCAGTCCCCGGACAGGGACCTACGAGCAGTACTTC.

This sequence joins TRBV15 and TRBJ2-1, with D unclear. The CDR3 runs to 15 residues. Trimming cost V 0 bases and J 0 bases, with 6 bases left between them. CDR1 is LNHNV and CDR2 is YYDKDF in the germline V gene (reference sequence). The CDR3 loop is CATSRDHSSYNEQFF. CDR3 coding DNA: TGTGCCACCAGCAGAGATCACAGCTCCTACAATGAGCAGTTCTTC.